This T cell receptor (beta chain) stems from a study of cytotoxic CD8 clonotypes in ibrutinib-treated CLL. This CDR3 has 11 residues. Germline loops: CDR1 SGDLS, CDR2 YYNGEE. V lost 7 bases and J 9 bases, leaving 11 bases between the germline ends. TCRdb's copy holds only in-frame clones and misses some; the assay was immunoSEQ multiplex PCR. The sample shows approximately 150,000 clones, roughly 80% of them seen only once. This sample comprised PBMCs, obtained after 12 months of ibrutinib treatment. The receptor's source is a human donor with chronic lymphocytic leukemia. The rearrangement joins TRBV9 to TRBJ2-1; no clear D. The CDR3 DNA sequence: TGTGCCAGCGGCCCCGCCCGTGAGCAGTTCTTC. It specifies CASGPAREQFF.